Listed below are T cell receptor beta chains from one sample, sequenced in a study of blood T cells in healthy people across ages. Using its own MiXCR run on the 5' RACE reads, TCRdb lists one record per CDR3 protein. The table has approximately 1.5 million distinct CDR3 sequences, roughly 30% seen once. The sequenced sample was blood. These receptors were obtained from a woman aged 25 to 39 in good health. Both conserved end residues are trimmed from each CDR3.

TRBV9,TRBJ1-1,ASSREGRTEAF
TRBV20-1,TRBJ2-6,SASRRGKRSGANVLT
TRBV7-9,TRBJ1-2,ASSPLDGYT
TRBV7-3,TRBJ2-1,ASSLKQGANEQF
TRBV9,TRBJ2-7,ASSVSPQTSAAYEQY
TRBV6-6,TRBJ1-4,ASSRQKPDGEGKLF
TRBV20-1,TRBJ2-7,SATIWGQGEQY
TRBV11-2,TRBJ2-3,ASGMAGGQY
TRBV30,TRBJ2-3,AGASPDTQY
TRBV7-9,TRBJ1-2,ASSLGGGQLSMDYT
TRBV7-7,TRBJ2-1,ASSYASGSYNEQF
TRBV29-1,TRBJ1-5,SVEGVGQPQH
TRBV28,TRBJ2-3,ASSLFWGQPSTQY
TRBV20-1,TRBJ2-1,RATGLGEQF
TRBV6-1,TRBJ1-1,ASSVERLGETEAF
TRBV6-1,TRBJ1-5,ASTAGGNQPQH
TRBV20-1,TRBJ2-7,SAGREGGGYEQY
TRBV28,TRBJ1-6,ASSLRGRPLH
TRBV4-2,TRBJ2-1,ASSRTGGYNEQF
TRBV7-8,TRBJ2-1,ASSLGNGLVYSEQF
TRBV14,TRBJ1-1,ASSPIETEAF
TRBV20-1,TRBJ2-3,SARDTTFSGGSTDTQY
TRBV20-1,TRBJ2-7,SANPVGEFEQY
TRBV10-3,TRBJ2-5,AIGRKETQY
TRBV20-1,TRBJ1-1,SARTGGFAF
TRBV7-7,TRBJ2-3,ASSPKLADTQY
TRBV11-2,TRBJ2-5,ASSQDNRIMSQY
TRBV6-5,TRBJ2-3,ASSPGGEVADTQY
TRBV6-1,TRBJ2-1,ASSESLAGVNEQF
TRBV6-6,TRBJ1-1,ASRSRDRGDTEAF